Listed below are T cell receptor beta chains from one sample, sequenced in a study of cytomegalovirus exposure and HLA in healthy donors. Sequenced by immunoSEQ multiplex PCR; TCRdb stores in-frame clones only, minus some. The data hold around 200,000 clones, with roughly 90% observed a single time. Sequences were obtained from PBMCs. Receptors originate from a woman in her twenties or thirties in good health and CMV-seronegative. The conserved cysteine and the conserved F or W are not part of the CDR3 here.

v_call: TRBV5-5; j_call: TRBJ2-1; cdr3_aa: ASSFLGRVPF
v_call: TRBV5-4; j_call: TRBJ2-3; cdr3_aa: ASSSPGTFSTDTQY
v_call: TRBV7-2; j_call: TRBJ2-1; cdr3_aa: ASSLRGGPSYNEQF
v_call: TRBV6-1; j_call: TRBJ1-5; cdr3_aa: ASSGVWTGGRQPQH
v_call: TRBV29-1; j_call: TRBJ2-7; cdr3_aa: SVADWTGQY
v_call: TRBV20-1; j_call: TRBJ2-3; cdr3_aa: SSLGTDTQY
v_call: TRBV7-9; j_call: TRBJ2-7; cdr3_aa: ASSDDWSAYEQY
v_call: TRBV5-1; j_call: TRBJ1-1; cdr3_aa: ASSSGGGTEAF
v_call: TRBV7-2; j_call: TRBJ2-1; cdr3_aa: ASSLASTSGSNEQF
v_call: TRBV11-2; j_call: TRBJ2-7; cdr3_aa: ASSLDLDRHEQY
v_call: TRBV18; j_call: TRBJ2-7; cdr3_aa: ASSLGLGYEQY
v_call: TRBV5-1; j_call: TRBJ2-1; cdr3_aa: ASREDRGRLNEQF
v_call: TRBV2; j_call: TRBJ1-2; cdr3_aa: ASSQQRFGYT
v_call: TRBV5-1; j_call: TRBJ2-5; cdr3_aa: ASSGTGGQETQY
v_call: TRBV19; j_call: TRBJ2-6; cdr3_aa: ASRGHPGGANVLT
v_call: TRBV28; j_call: TRBJ1-4; cdr3_aa: ASSRQGWNEKLF
v_call: TRBV7-2; j_call: TRBJ1-1; cdr3_aa: ASSSNLTGRKTEAF
v_call: TRBV19; j_call: TRBJ2-4; cdr3_aa: ASSLVQGATKNIQY
v_call: TRBV6-5; j_call: -; cdr3_aa: ASRPGQGTPYEQY
v_call: TRBV15; j_call: TRBJ2-2; cdr3_aa: ATSPQGNTGELL
v_call: TRBV7-9; j_call: TRBJ2-3; cdr3_aa: ASTPGVGQY
v_call: TRBV15; j_call: TRBJ1-1; cdr3_aa: ATSKDRNTEAF
v_call: TRBV6-5; j_call: TRBJ1-6; cdr3_aa: ASSSRQGLESPLH
v_call: TRBV5-4; j_call: TRBJ2-1; cdr3_aa: ASSPVGLDSYNEQF
v_call: TRBV19; j_call: TRBJ2-6; cdr3_aa: ASNRELAGANVLT
v_call: TRBV7-9; j_call: TRBJ2-1; cdr3_aa: ASSLGGRLNEQF
v_call: TRBV20-1; j_call: TRBJ2-5; cdr3_aa: SGGWAETQY
v_call: TRBV7-9; j_call: TRBJ1-6; cdr3_aa: ASSSNRVGSPLH
v_call: TRBV19; j_call: TRBJ2-1; cdr3_aa: ASSLVQRGGNEQF
v_call: TRBV5-6; j_call: TRBJ2-3; cdr3_aa: ASSLVLLAGARDTQY
v_call: TRBV5-1; j_call: TRBJ2-6; cdr3_aa: ASSYLGAGANVLT
v_call: TRBV6-1; j_call: TRBJ2-7; cdr3_aa: ASRIEQGPYEQY
v_call: TRBV4-2; j_call: TRBJ2-3; cdr3_aa: ASSQVPFSGSSTDTQY
v_call: TRBV2; j_call: TRBJ2-7; cdr3_aa: ASTEPGGSSYEQY
v_call: TRBV7-9; j_call: TRBJ2-6; cdr3_aa: ASSRQGVAGANVLT
v_call: TRBV4-1; j_call: TRBJ2-7; cdr3_aa: ASSQWTSGIYEQY
v_call: TRBV10-1; j_call: TRBJ1-2; cdr3_aa: ASSAGTAYGYT
v_call: TRBV5-1; j_call: TRBJ2-5; cdr3_aa: ASSSGGQETQY
v_call: TRBV5-1; j_call: TRBJ2-2; cdr3_aa: ASSSPSGTPSGELF
v_call: TRBV5-1; j_call: TRBJ2-1; cdr3_aa: ASSLARQAYNEQF
v_call: TRBV4-1; j_call: TRBJ2-1; cdr3_aa: ASSQASYVYNEQF
v_call: TRBV5-1; j_call: TRBJ2-7; cdr3_aa: ASSGGVSYEQY
v_call: TRBV9; j_call: TRBJ2-2; cdr3_aa: ASSPRFSSGRSGELF
v_call: TRBV20-1; j_call: TRBJ2-7; cdr3_aa: SASGGTEQY
v_call: TRBV14; j_call: TRBJ2-4; cdr3_aa: ASSWKQENIQY
v_call: TRBV10-3; j_call: TRBJ2-3; cdr3_aa: AIRQGSGGDTQY
v_call: TRBV30; j_call: TRBJ2-3; cdr3_aa: AWSTLAGTTDTQY
v_call: TRBV27; j_call: TRBJ2-1; cdr3_aa: ASSFLRTGGIGEQF
v_call: TRBV7-2; j_call: TRBJ2-6; cdr3_aa: ASSVTGWRSSGANGLT